This T cell receptor beta chain was sequenced in a study of Graves' ophthalmopathy and Graves' hyperthyroidism. This CDR3 comprises 16 residues. Deletions cut 6 bases from V and 3 bases from J, with 20 bases between. Per germline, CDR1 MDHEN and CDR2 SYDVKM. This clonotype was picked up many times. The antigen remains unidentified. Ophthalmopathy donors' eye disease showed moderate-to-severe activity, CAS of at least 3, NOSPECS of at least 4 and duration under 3 months. Clinical symptoms, serum thyroxine, TRAb, thyroid ultrasound and orbital computed tomography determined diagnosis. Amplification of TCR beta CDR3 regions used RNA transcripts. Second-round multiplex PCR came after first-round RT-PCR with HTBI primers. TCRdb re-called the multiplex PCR reads through MiXCR, storing one row per CDR3 protein. This table has about 160,000 distinct CDR3 sequences, 30% to 45% appearing once. Whole-study findings and limits: In blood appeared most of the expanded thyroid clonotypes whose frequency exceeded 0.001.

This clonotype was sampled from a man aged 30-40 years with Graves' ophthalmopathy. The chain combines TRBV28 with TRBJ2-5; the D gene is possibly TRBD2 (6 bases). Sequencing input: peripheral blood. CDR3 coding DNA: TGTGCCAGCAGGGCGAGCTCCGGGACTGCCGAAGAGACCCAGTACTTC. Translated, it gives CASRASSGTAEETQYF.